Each of the 17 T cell receptor beta chains below was sequenced from the same sample in a study of Ad26.COV2.S vaccination and SARS-CoV-2 variants. This table comes from immunoSEQ multiplex PCR, and its TCRdb copy is limited to in-frame clones, with some not included. In the table there are roughly 250,000 clones, around nine tenths of which are singletons. The treatment denotes: around 19 received Ad26.COV2.S at low or high dose, single or two shots; several received placebo; per-sample allocation not given. Collection of the samples took place on day 63 after the first injection of vaccine or placebo. Here the sequenced sample was peripheral blood, taken in a trial of Ad26.COV2.S vaccine versus placebo. These receptors came from a person between 18 and 65 years old who received the Ad26.COV2.S COVID-19 vaccine or a placebo.

This clone was detected only once. The V call is TRBV30, the J call TRBJ2-2; D unclear. V was pared by 3 bases and J by 4 bases, with 6 bases between. The germline CDR1 and CDR2 sequences are GTSNPN and SVGIG (reference sequence). This CDR3 spans 12 amino acids. DNA for the CDR3: TGTGCCTGGAGGGCGGCCACCGGGGAGCTGTTTTTT. As protein: CAWRAATGELFF.

The chain has TRBV6-4 and TRBJ1-5, with TRBD1 as a possible D gene (6 bases). CDR1 and CDR2 from the germline V gene are MRHNA and SNTAGT. This CDR3 is 14 amino acids long. V lost 8 bases and J 2 bases, leaving 13 bases between the germline ends. As DNA, the CDR3 is TGTGCCAGCTCGACGGAGGGGGGCAATCAGCCCCAGCATTTT. Protein product: CASSTEGGNQPQHF.

This clone was seen only once. The chain uses TRBV6-2 or TRBV6-3 and TRBJ2-7; 15 bases map to TRBD2. The CDR3 runs to 15 residues. Trimming at V came to 6 bases and at J to 4 bases, leaving 4 bases not matched to a gene. Germline CDR1 MNHEY, CDR2 SVGEGT. CDR3: CASSPGTSGRYEQYV. DNA of the CDR3: TGTGCCAGCAGCCCAGGGACTAGCGGGAGGTACGAGCAGTACGTC.

The chain recombines TRBV15 with TRBJ2-1, with D possibly being TRBD1 (5 bases). This CDR3 is built from 12 residues. Trimming cost V 2 bases and J 9 bases, with 8 bases left between them. Germline CDR1 reads LNHNV; CDR2 reads YYDKDF (reference sequence). The CDR3, as DNA: TGTGCCACCAGCAGATCCGACAGTGAGCAGTTCTTC. Protein sequence: CATSRSDSEQFF.

The chain links TRBV7-9 to TRBJ1-5; possibly TRBD1 for D (6 bases). V was pared by 1 base and J by 7 bases, with 8 bases between. This CDR3 is built from 13 residues. The V gene's germline CDR1 is SEHNR and CDR2 FQNEAQ (reference sequence). The CDR3 is CASSLDRVQPQHF. Here the CDR3 DNA reads TGTGCCAGCAGCTTAGACAGGGTGCAGCCCCAGCATTTT.

With regard to this clone: The sample contains more than one DNA sequence encoding this CDR3. The chain employs TRBV30 and TRBJ1-1, with D perhaps matching TRBD1 (6 bases). CDR1 and CDR2 from the germline V gene are GTSNPN and SVGIG (reference sequence). The CDR3 spans 15 residues. V was trimmed by 0 bases and J by 0 bases, leaving 11 bases between them. CDR3 sequence (DNA): TGTGCCTGGAGTGTTGGGGGGCTTATGAACACTGAAGCTTTCTTT. Residues: CAWSVGGLMNTEAFF.

CDR3 DNA sequence: TGTGCCAGCAGCTTCACGGGAGCTTGGAATGAGCAGTTCTTC. It yields the protein CASSFTGAWNEQFF. V and J are TRBV5-4 and TRBJ2-1, with a tentative D call TRBD2 (6 bases). CDR1 is SGHNT and CDR2 is YYREEE in the germline V gene (reference sequence). V was shortened by 2 bases and J by 7 bases, with 13 bases between the two germline ends. The CDR3 consists of 14 residues.

This clone was seen only a few times. Distinct nucleotide sequences in the sample also encode this CDR3. The CDR3 coding sequence is TGTGCCAGCAGCTTTAATAGCAATCAGCCCCAGCATTTT. It translates to CASSFNSNQPQHF. The chain recombines TRBV7-2 with TRBJ1-5; D is unresolved. Germline loops: CDR1 SGHTA, CDR2 FQGNSA. Trimming removed 3 bases from V and 0 bases from J, with 3 bases in between. CDR3 size: 13 residues. The full variable domain, its missing parts supplied by reference TRBV7-2 and TRBJ1-5, is GAGVSQSPSNKVTEKGKDVELRCDPISGHTALYWYRQSLGQGLEFLIYFQGNSAPDKSGLPSDRFSAERTGGSVSTLTIQRTQQEDSAVYLCASSFNSNQPQHFGDGTRLSIL.

The chain is built from TRBV4-3 and TRBJ2-1; D is possibly TRBD2 (6 bases). This CDR3 region has 17 residues. Germline V CDR1 and CDR2: LGHNA, YSLEER. Deletions cut 4 bases from V and 3 bases from J, with 19 bases between. CDR3 residues: CASSPQLEGKNYNEQFF. The CDR3 region has the DNA TGCGCCAGCAGCCCCCAGCTGGAGGGGAAGAACTACAATGAGCAGTTCTTC.

This clone occurred many times. The chain has TRBV15 and TRBJ1-6; TRBD1 matches 10 bases. The CDR3 is 15 amino acids. Germline loops: CDR1 LNHNV, CDR2 YYDKDF (reference sequence). V dropped 4 bases and J dropped 5; count of bases not matched to a gene: 2. CDR3 in amino acids: CATSTGTGDNSPLHF. DNA for the CDR3: TGTGCCACCAGCACAGGGACAGGGGATAATTCACCCCTCCACTTT.

The genes are TRBV7-2 and TRBJ1-6; D is ambiguous. V lost 2 bases, J lost 10 bases, and 12 bases lay in between. The CDR3 covers 14 residues. Germline-derived CDR1 and CDR2 are SGHTA and FQGNSA. The CDR3 spells CASSLQRGNSPLHF. The CDR3 DNA sequence: TGTGCCAGCAGCTTACAACGGGGAAACTCACCCCTCCACTTT.

The chain links TRBV2 to TRBJ2-3, with 10 bases that match TRBD1. Germline CDR1 reads SNHLY; CDR2 reads FYNNEI. The CDR3 length is 14 residues. The V segment lost 5 bases and the J segment 3 bases; nucleotides outside the gene matches: 2. The CDR3 DNA sequence: TGTGCCAGCAGTAGGACAGGGGGAACAGATACGCAGTATTTT. It codes for CASSRTGGTDTQYF.

The chain carries TRBV4-1 and TRBJ1-2, with D possibly matching TRBD1 (5 bases). Germline CDR1 MGHRA, CDR2 YSYEKL. Trimming took 0 bases from V and 8 from J, leaving 16 bases between them. The CDR3 is 15 residues long. The chain's CDR3 is CASSQDHGTFMGYTF. The CDR3 region has the DNA TGCGCCAGCAGCCAAGATCACGGGACTTTTATGGGCTACACCTTC.

The genes are TRBV21-1 and TRBJ2-1; the D call in the table, TRBD2, was not verified against the DNA. TRBV21-1 is a pseudogene. CDR3 length equals 15 residues. The CDR3 DNA reads TGTGCCAGCAGCAATCGGAGACTGGGCTACAATGAGCAGTTCTTC. Its protein product is CASSNRRLGYNEQFF.

The chain joins TRBV11-2 to TRBJ2-7, with D maybe TRBD1 (6 bases). CDR3 length: 15 residues. Germline V lookup: CDR1 SGHAT, CDR2 FQNNGV. V dropped 0 bases and J dropped 2 bases, with 11 bases sitting between them. The CDR3 loop reads CASSLEWGQPYEQYF. The CDR3, as DNA: TGTGCCAGCAGCTTAGAGTGGGGGCAGCCCTACGAGCAGTACTTC.

Regarding this clone: Other DNA sequences in the same sample also yield this CDR3. The gene calls are TRBV20-1 and TRBJ1-1; D gene uncertain. V gave up 3 bases and J gave up 1 base, with 3 bases separating them. The germline gives CDR1 DFQATT, CDR2 SNEGSKA (reference sequence). The CDR3 contains 11 residues. The CDR3 nucleotides are TGCAGTGCTAGCAGGAACACTGAAGCTTTCTTT. This encodes CSASRNTEAFF.

The chain combines TRBV11-3 with TRBJ1-1; TRBD1 matches 7 bases. The CDR3 length is 13 residues. Germline V gene lookup returns CDR1 SGHNT and CDR2 YENEEA. J gave up 3 bases and V 3 bases, and 1 base lay outside the gene matches. The CDR3 nucleotides are TGTGCCAGCAGCTTCACAGGGGACACTGAAGCTTTCTTT. Protein sequence: CASSFTGDTEAFF.